Presented here are 7 T cell receptor beta chains from one specimen sequenced in a study of OX40 agonist ivuxolimab in advanced cancers. Profiling relied on immunoSEQ multiplex PCR, and the TCRdb table lists in-frame clones only, not all of them. The table shows roughly 60,000 clones, with about 84% occurring only once. Specimen: CD4+ or CD8+ T cells sorted from blood, collected in a trial of the OX40 agonist ivuxolimab. All receptors come from an adult with an advanced solid tumor such as melanoma, head and neck, liver or kidney cancer.

The chain joins TRBV6-1 to TRBJ1-5; perhaps TRBD1 as D (5 bases). Trimming took 0 bases from V and 3 from J, leaving 9 bases between them. The CDR3 spans 15 residues. Germline V gene sequence: CDR1 MNHNS, CDR2 SASEGT. The CDR3 DNA follows: TGTGCCAGCAGTGAAGCGGGGCATTACAATCAGCCCCAGCATTTT. Amino acids: CASSEAGHYNQPQHF.

The V call is TRBV5-1, the J call TRBJ1-2, with TRBD1 matching over 7 bases. After removal of 0 bases from V and 6 bases from J, the junction contained 5 bases not matched to a gene. Germline CDR1 reads SGHRS; CDR2 reads YFSETQ. The CDR3 length is 14 residues. The CDR3 loop reads CASSLVSRGDGYTF. CDR3 in DNA: TGCGCCAGCAGCTTGGTTTCCAGGGGGGATGGCTACACCTTC.

This chain connects TRBV11-1 to TRBJ2-5; 7 bases line up with TRBD2. This CDR3 has 12 amino acids. Germline lookup yields CDR1 SGHAT and CDR2 FQDESV (reference sequence). V was pared by 8 bases and J by 3 bases, with 3 bases of the junction left unmatched. The CDR3 region is CASPTSEETQYF. CDR3 sequence (DNA): TGTGCCAGCCCCACTAGCGAAGAGACCCAGTACTTC. The full variable domain, its missing parts supplied by reference TRBV11-1 and TRBJ2-5, is EAEVAQSPRYKITEKSQAVAFWCDPISGHATLYWYRQILGQGPELLVQFQDESVVDDSQLPKDRFSAERLKGVDSTLKIQPAELGDSAMYLCASPTSEETQYFGPGTRLLVL.

The CDR3 DNA reads TGTGCCATCAGTGAGTCAACCCCAGGAAGCACAGATACGCAGTATTTT. Translating gives CAISESTPGSTDTQYF. J is TRBJ2-3 and V is TRBV10-3; D remains unclear. This CDR3 has 16 residues. V lost 0 bases and J lost 0, with 10 bases in between. CDR1 and CDR2 (germline): ENHRY, SYGVKD.

Note on this clone: One end of the junction varies from germline; a read error may be responsible. The rearrangement joins TRBV7-7 to TRBJ2-5; 7 nucleotides align to TRBD2. The germline gives CDR1 SSHAT, CDR2 FNYEAQ (reference sequence). The length of the CDR3 is 14 residues. The CDR3 loop reads CASSLAGRKETQYF. The CDR3 nucleotides read TGTGCTAGCAGCTTAGCGGGCAGAAAAGAGACCCAGTACTTC.

This chain uses TRBV6-5 with TRBJ1-6; D uncertain. This CDR3 contains 13 residues. Germline V gives CDR1 MNHEY, CDR2 SVGAGI. Trimming cost V 7 bases and J 4 bases, with 8 bases left between them. Here the CDR3 reads CASTTPYNSPLHF. In DNA, the CDR3 is TGTGCCAGCACAACACCGTATAATTCACCCCTCCACTTT.

This sequence joins TRBV5-1 and TRBJ1-6, with D maybe TRBD1 (5 bases). With 4 bases removed from V and 9 bases from J, the gap between germline ends came to 17 bases. The CDR3 runs to 15 residues. Germline lookup yields CDR1 SGHRS and CDR2 YFSETQ. The CDR3 DNA sequence: TGCGCCAGCAGCATGAGCTTTGGGGACGGTTCACCCCTCCACTTT. Translation gives CASSMSFGDGSPLHF.